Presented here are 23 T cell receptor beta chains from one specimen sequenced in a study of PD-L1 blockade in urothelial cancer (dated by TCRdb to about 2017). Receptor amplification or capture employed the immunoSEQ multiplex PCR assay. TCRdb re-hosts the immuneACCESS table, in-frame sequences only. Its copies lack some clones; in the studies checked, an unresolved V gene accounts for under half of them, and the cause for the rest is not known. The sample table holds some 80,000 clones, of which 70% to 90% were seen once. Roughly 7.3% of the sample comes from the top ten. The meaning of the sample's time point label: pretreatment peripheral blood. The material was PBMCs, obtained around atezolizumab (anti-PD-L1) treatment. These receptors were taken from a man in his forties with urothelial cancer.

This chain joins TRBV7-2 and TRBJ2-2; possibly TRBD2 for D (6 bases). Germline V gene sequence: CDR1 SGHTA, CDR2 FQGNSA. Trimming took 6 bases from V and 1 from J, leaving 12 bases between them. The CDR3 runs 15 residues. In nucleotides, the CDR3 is TGTGCCAGCAGATTCTTAGCGGTGAACACCGGGGAGCTGTTTTTT. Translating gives CASRFLAVNTGELFF.

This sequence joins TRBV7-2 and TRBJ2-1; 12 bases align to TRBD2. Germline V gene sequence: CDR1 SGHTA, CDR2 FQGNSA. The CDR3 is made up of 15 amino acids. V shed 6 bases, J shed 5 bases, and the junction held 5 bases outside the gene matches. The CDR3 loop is CASSSGLAGNNEQFF. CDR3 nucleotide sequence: TGTGCCAGCAGTTCAGGACTAGCGGGAAACAATGAGCAGTTCTTC. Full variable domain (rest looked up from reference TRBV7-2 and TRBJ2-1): GAGVSQSPSNKVTEKGKDVELRCDPISGHTALYWYRQSLGQGLEFLIYFQGNSAPDKSGLPSDRFSAERTGGSVSTLTIQRTQQEDSAVYLCASSSGLAGNNEQFFGPGTRLTVL.

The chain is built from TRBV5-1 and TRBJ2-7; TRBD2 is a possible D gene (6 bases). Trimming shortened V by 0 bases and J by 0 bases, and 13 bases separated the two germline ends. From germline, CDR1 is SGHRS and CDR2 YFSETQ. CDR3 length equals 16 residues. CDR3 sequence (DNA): TGCGCCAGCAGCTTGGAGCTAGCGATCAGCTCCTACGAGCAGTACTTC. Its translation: CASSLELAISSYEQYF.

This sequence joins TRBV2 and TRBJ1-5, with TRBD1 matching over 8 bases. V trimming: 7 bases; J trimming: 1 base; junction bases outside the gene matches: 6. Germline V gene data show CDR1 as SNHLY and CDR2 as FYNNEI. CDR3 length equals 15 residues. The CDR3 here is CASKGDRLSNQPQHF. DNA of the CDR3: TGTGCCAGCAAAGGGGACAGGCTGAGCAATCAGCCCCAGCATTTT.

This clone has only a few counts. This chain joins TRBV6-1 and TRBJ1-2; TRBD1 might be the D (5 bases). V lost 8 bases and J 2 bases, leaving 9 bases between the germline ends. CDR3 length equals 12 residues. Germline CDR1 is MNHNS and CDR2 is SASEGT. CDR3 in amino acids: CASLGRNYGYTF. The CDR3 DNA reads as TGTGCCAGCCTGGGGCGAAACTATGGCTACACCTTC.

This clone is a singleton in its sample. CDR3 DNA sequence: TGTGCCAGCAGGGCTCAGGTCGCTGGGGCCAACGTCCTGACTTTC. This gives the protein CASRAQVAGANVLTF. The chain carries TRBV5-6 and TRBJ2-6; D gene uncertain. Trimming left V 5 bases short and J 2 bases short, with 11 bases between. The CDR3 has 15 residues. Germline-derived CDR1 and CDR2 are SGHDT and YYEEEE.

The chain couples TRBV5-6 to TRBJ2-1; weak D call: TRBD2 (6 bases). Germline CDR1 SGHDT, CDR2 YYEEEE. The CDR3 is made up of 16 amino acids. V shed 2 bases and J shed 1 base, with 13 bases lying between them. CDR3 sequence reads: CASSFRVLASYNEQFF. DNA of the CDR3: TGTGCCAGCAGCTTTCGGGTACTAGCATCCTACAATGAGCAGTTCTTC.

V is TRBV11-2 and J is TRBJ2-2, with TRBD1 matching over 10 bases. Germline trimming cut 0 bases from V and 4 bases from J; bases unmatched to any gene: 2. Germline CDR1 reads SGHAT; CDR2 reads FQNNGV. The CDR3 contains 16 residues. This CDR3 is CASSLEGTGATGELFF. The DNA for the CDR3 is TGTGCCAGCAGCTTAGAGGGGACAGGGGCCACCGGGGAGCTGTTTTTT.

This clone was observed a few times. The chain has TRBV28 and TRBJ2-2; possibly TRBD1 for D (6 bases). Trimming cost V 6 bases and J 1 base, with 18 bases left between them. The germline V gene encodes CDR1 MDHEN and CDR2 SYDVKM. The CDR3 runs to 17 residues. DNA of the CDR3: TGTGCCAGCAGCCTGACAGGCCAATCTAGGAACACCGGGGAGCTGTTTTTT. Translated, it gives CASSLTGQSRNTGELFF.

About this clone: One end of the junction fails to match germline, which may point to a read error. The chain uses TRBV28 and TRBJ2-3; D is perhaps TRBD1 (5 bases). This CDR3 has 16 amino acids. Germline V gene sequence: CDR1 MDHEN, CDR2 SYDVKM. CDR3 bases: TGTGCCAGCAGTTTATGGCAGGGCACCCACACAGGTACGCAGTATTTT. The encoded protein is CASSLWQGTHTGTQYF.

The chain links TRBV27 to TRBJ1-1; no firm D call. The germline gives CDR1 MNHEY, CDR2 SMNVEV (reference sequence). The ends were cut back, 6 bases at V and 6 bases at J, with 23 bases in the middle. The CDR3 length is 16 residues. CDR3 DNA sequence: TGTGCCAGCAGGCATCCGAGTTCGGCCAGGATGTCTGAAGCTTTCTTT. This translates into CASRHPSSARMSEAFF.

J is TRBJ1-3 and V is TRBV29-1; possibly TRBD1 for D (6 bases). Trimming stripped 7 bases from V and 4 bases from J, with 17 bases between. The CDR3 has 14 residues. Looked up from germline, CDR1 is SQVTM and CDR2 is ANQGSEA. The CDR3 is CSAEPRQDGNTIYF. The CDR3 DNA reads TGCAGCGCCGAACCAAGACAGGACGGAAACACCATATATTTT.

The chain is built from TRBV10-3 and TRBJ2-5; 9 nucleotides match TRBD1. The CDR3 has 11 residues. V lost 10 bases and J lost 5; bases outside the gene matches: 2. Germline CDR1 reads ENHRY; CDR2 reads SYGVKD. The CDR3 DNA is TGTGCCACGGGACAGGGTGAGACCCAGTACTTC. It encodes CATGQGETQYF.

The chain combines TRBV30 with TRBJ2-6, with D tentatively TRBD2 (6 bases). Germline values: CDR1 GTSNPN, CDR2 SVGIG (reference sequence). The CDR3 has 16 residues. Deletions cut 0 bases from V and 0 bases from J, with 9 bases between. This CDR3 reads CAWSVIGGSGANVLTF. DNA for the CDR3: TGTGCCTGGAGTGTAATCGGGGGCTCTGGGGCCAACGTCCTGACTTTC. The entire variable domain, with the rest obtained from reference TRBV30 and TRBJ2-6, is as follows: SQTIHQWPATLVQPVGSPLSLECTVEGTSNPNLYWYRQAAGRGLQLLFYSVGIGQISSEVPQNLSASRPQDRQFILSSKKLLLSDSGFYLCAWSVIGGSGANVLTFGAGSRLTVL.

The CDR3 sequence: CATSSWTEQETQYF. The CDR3 region has the DNA TGTGCCACCAGCAGTTGGACAGAACAAGAGACCCAGTACTTC. This chain links TRBV15 with TRBJ2-5, with a weak D call TRBD1 (6 bases). Trimming left V 3 bases short and J 2 bases short, with 10 bases between. The germline V gene encodes CDR1 LNHNV and CDR2 YYDKDF (reference sequence). The CDR3 has 14 residues.

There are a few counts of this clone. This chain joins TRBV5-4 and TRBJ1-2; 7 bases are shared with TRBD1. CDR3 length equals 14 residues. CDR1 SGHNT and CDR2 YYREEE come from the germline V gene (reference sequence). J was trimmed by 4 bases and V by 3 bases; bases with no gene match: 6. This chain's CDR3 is CASSSDREFYGYTF. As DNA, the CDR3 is TGTGCCAGCAGCTCCGACAGGGAGTTCTATGGCTACACCTTC. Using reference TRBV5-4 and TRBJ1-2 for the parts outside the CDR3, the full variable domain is ETGVTQSPTHLIKTRGQQVTLRCSSQSGHNTVSWYQQALGQGPQFIFQYYREEENGRGNFPPRFSGLQFPNYSSELNVNALELDDSALYLCASSSDREFYGYTFGSGTRLTVV.

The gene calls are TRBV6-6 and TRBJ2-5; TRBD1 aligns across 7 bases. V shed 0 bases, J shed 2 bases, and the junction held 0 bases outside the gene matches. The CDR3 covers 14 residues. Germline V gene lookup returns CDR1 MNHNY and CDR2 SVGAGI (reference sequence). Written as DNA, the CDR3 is TGTGCCAGCAGTTACTCACAGGGGCAAGAGACCCAGTACTTC. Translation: CASSYSQGQETQYF.

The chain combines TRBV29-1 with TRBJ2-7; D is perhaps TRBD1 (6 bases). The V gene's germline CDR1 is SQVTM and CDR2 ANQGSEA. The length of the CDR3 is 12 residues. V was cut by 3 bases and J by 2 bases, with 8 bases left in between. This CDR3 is CSVEKGAYEQYF. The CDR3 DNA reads TGCAGCGTTGAGAAGGGGGCCTACGAGCAGTACTTC.

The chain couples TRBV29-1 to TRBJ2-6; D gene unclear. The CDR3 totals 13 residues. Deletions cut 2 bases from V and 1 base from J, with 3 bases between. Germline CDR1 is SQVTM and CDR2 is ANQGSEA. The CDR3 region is CSVELSGANVLTF. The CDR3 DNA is TGCAGCGTTGAACTATCTGGGGCCAACGTCCTGACTTTC.

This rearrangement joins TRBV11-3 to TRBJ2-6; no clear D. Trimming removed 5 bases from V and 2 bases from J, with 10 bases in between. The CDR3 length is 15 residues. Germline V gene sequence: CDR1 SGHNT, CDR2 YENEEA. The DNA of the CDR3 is TGTGCCAGCAGCCGCGCGTCCCCTGGGGCCAACGTCCTGACTTTC. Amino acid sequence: CASSRASPGANVLTF. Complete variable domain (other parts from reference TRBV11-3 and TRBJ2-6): EAGVVQSPRYKIIEKKQPVAFWCNPISGHNTLYWYLQNLGQGPELLIRYENEEAVDDSQLPKDRFSAERLKGVDSTLKIQPAELGDSAVYLCASSRASPGANVLTFGAGSRLTVL.

CDR3: CASSYSEMAGELFF. CDR3 coding DNA: TGTGCCAGCAGTTACTCGGAGATGGCCGGGGAGCTGTTTTTT. The chain is built from TRBV6-6 and TRBJ2-2; no clear D gene. Germline CDR1 reads MNHNY; CDR2 reads SVGAGI (reference sequence). The length of the CDR3 is 14 residues. V lost 0 bases and J lost 6, with 8 bases in between.

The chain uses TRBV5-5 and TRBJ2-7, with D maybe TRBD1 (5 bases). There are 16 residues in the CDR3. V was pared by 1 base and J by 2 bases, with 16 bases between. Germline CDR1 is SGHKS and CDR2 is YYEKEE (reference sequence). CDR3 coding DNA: TGTGCCAGCAGCTTGACGACTGGGGCCTATGCCTACGAGCAGTACTTC. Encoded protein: CASSLTTGAYAYEQYF.

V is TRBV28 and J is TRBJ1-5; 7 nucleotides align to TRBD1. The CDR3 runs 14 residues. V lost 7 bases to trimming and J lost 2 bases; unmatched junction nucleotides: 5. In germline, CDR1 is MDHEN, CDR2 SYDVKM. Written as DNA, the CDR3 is TGTGCCAGCAACAGGGGAGCGGGCAATCAGCCCCAGCATTTT. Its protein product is CASNRGAGNQPQHF.